One sample yielded the 10 T cell receptor beta chains listed below, sequenced in a study of shared clonotypes between healthy human individuals. Produced via immunoSEQ multiplex PCR; TCRdb's table is partial and in-frame only. The repertoire includes 300,000 to 350,000 clones, less than 75% of them detected once, and under 11% sits in the top ten. Sequenced input: memory CD4+ T cells sorted from blood. This sample's subset: CD45RA-negative fraction. These receptors were obtained from a man aged 25 to 40 in good health.

The chain links TRBV18 to TRBJ2-4; 8 bases match TRBD2. The CDR3 runs to 16 residues. V lost 0 bases and J lost 2; bases outside the gene matches: 3. Germline V lookup: CDR1 KGHSH, CDR2 LQKENI. This chain's CDR3 is CASSPPTSATKNIQYF. DNA of the CDR3: TGTGCCAGCTCACCACCGACTAGCGCAACCAAAAACATTCAGTACTTC.

The table lists this clone with a count of one. This chain's CDR3 is CASSLGTGLTDTQYF. In DNA form, the CDR3 reads TGCGCCAGCAGCTTGGGGACAGGGTTGACAGATACGCAGTATTTT. The rearrangement links TRBV5-1 to TRBJ2-3; 8 bases map to TRBD1. Germline V gene lookup returns CDR1 SGHRS and CDR2 YFSETQ. Trimming at V came to 0 bases and at J to 3 bases, leaving 3 bases not matched to a gene. This CDR3 comprises 15 residues. The full variable domain, in which reference TRBV5-1 and TRBJ2-3 provide the parts outside the CDR3, is KAGVTQTPRYLIKTRGQQVTLSCSPISGHRSVSWYQQTPGQGLQFLFEYFSETQRNKGNFPGRFSGRQFSNSRSEMNVSTLELGDSALYLCASSLGTGLTDTQYFGPGTRLTVL.

The sample holds one count of this clone. This chain joins TRBV28 and TRBJ2-7; 11 bases agree with TRBD2. There are 15 residues in the CDR3. After removal of 3 bases from V and 4 bases from J, the junction contained 5 bases not matched to a gene. Germline CDR1 and CDR2: MDHEN and SYDVKM. CDR3 protein: CASSLPGTSGYEQYF. The CDR3 region has the DNA TGTGCCAGCAGTTTGCCCGGGACTAGCGGTTACGAGCAGTACTTC.

The V and J genes are TRBV28 and TRBJ1-4; tentative D call: TRBD1 (5 bases). CDR1 and CDR2 from the germline V gene are MDHEN and SYDVKM. Trimming removed 3 bases at V and 0 bases at J, with 11 bases between. This CDR3 contains 16 residues. This CDR3 reads CASSLNGHATNEKLFF. In DNA, the CDR3 is TGTGCCAGCAGTTTGAATGGACACGCAACTAATGAAAAACTGTTTTTT.

This chain connects TRBV7-9 to TRBJ2-1; D may correspond to TRBD1 or TRBD2 (6 bases each). Trimming removed 4 bases from V and 9 bases from J, with 16 bases in between. The CDR3 sequence is 14 residues long. Germline lookup yields CDR1 SEHNR and CDR2 FQNEAQ (reference sequence). Here the CDR3 reads CASSSVRGASEQFF. In nucleotides, the CDR3 is TGTGCCAGCAGCTCTGTTAGGGGGGCGAGTGAGCAGTTCTTC. Combining the CDR3 with reference TRBV7-9 and TRBJ2-1 gives the whole variable domain DTGVSQNPRHKITKRGQNVTFRCDPISEHNRLYWYRQTLGQGPEFLTYFQNEAQLEKSRLLSDRFSAERPKGSFSTLEIQRTEQGDSAMYLCASSSVRGASEQFFGPGTRLTVL.

The chain recombines TRBV5-1 with TRBJ2-7; 7 nucleotides agree with TRBD2. V shed 4 bases and J 2 bases; nucleotides not matched to a gene: 12. In germline, CDR1 is SGHRS, CDR2 YFSETQ. The CDR3 length is 16 residues. The CDR3 nucleotides are TGCGCCAGCAGCCCGGGGGGATTTCAGTGGCCCTACGAGCAGTACTTC. Its protein product is CASSPGGFQWPYEQYF. Using reference TRBV5-1 and TRBJ2-7 for the parts outside the CDR3, the full variable domain is KAGVTQTPRYLIKTRGQQVTLSCSPISGHRSVSWYQQTPGQGLQFLFEYFSETQRNKGNFPGRFSGRQFSNSRSEMNVSTLELGDSALYLCASSPGGFQWPYEQYFGPGTRLTVT.

The rearrangement links TRBV5-1 to TRBJ2-1; TRBD2 aligns across 10 bases. The length of the CDR3 is 16 residues. Germline CDR1 and CDR2: SGHRS and YFSETQ. Trimming removed 1 base from V and 4 bases from J; junction bases left unmatched: 5. This CDR3 reads CASSLSPSGSYNEQFF. The DNA of the CDR3 is TGCGCCAGCAGCTTGAGTCCTAGCGGGAGTTACAATGAGCAGTTCTTC.

The chain links TRBV5-4 to TRBJ2-7, with 11 positions matching TRBD2. The V and J ends lost 4 bases and 2 bases, in that order; junction bases with no gene match: 8. The CDR3 is 16 residues long. The V gene's germline CDR1 is SGHNT and CDR2 YYREEE (reference sequence). The CDR3 region is CASSASGTSGTYEQYF. The DNA of the CDR3 is TGTGCCAGCAGCGCGTCCGGGACTAGCGGTACCTACGAGCAGTACTTC.

V gene TRBV15 combines with J gene TRBJ2-1, with 7 bases fitting TRBD2. V dropped 1 base and J dropped 14; count of bases not matched to a gene: 17. There are 16 residues in the CDR3. Germline V gene data show CDR1 as LNHNV and CDR2 as YYDKDF (reference sequence). CDR3 bases: TGTGCCACCAGCAGAGCGTTGGCGGGAGCCCTCGGGGTCGAGTTCTTC. Its protein product is CATSRALAGALGVEFF.

CDR3 in amino acids: CATIASQGREQYF. CDR3 nucleotide sequence: TGTGCCACCATCGCCTCCCAGGGGAGGGAGCAGTACTTC. J is TRBJ2-7 and V is TRBV19, with D perhaps being TRBD1 or TRBD2 (6 bases each). The germline V gene encodes CDR1 LNHDA and CDR2 SQIVND (reference sequence). This CDR3 has 13 residues. Between the trimmed V and J ends, which lost 10 bases and 7 bases, there was a span of 20 bases. Supplemented by reference TRBV19 and TRBJ2-7, the full variable domain reads DGGITQSPKYLFRKEGQNVTLSCEQNLNHDAMYWYRQDPGQGLRLIYYSQIVNDFQKGDIAEGYSVSREKKESFPLTVTSAQKNPTAFYLCATIASQGREQYFGPGTRLTVT.